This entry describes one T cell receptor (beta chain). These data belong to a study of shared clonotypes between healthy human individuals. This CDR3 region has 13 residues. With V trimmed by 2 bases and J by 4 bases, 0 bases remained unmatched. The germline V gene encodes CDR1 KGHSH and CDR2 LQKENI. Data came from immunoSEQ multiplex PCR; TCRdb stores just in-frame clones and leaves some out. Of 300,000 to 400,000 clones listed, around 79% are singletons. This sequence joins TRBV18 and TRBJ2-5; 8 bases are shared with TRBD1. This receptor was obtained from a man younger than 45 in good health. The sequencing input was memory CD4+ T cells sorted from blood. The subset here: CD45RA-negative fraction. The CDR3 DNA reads TGTGCCAGCTCACCAACAGGGGGAGAGACCCAGTACTTC. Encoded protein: CASSPTGGETQYF. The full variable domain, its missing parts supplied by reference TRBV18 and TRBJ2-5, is NAGVMQNPRHLVRRRGQEARLRCSPMKGHSHVYWYRQLPEEGLKFMVYLQKENIIDESGMPKERFSAEFPKEGPSILRIQQVVRGDSAAYFCASSPTGGETQYFGPGTRLLVL.